This TCR beta chain was identified in a study of OX40 agonist ivuxolimab in advanced cancers. The study's findings and limits: Nonresponders included some who also had low normalized T-cell clonal expansion.

As for this clone: Its matching antigen is unknown.

Generated by immunoSEQ multiplex PCR, the TCRdb table keeps only in-frame clones and is missing some. This sample yields more than 75,000 clones, of which approximately 91% are seen a single time; 0.3% to 0.45% belongs to the top ten. The trim removed 6 bases at V and 6 bases at J, leaving 11 bases unmatched. CDR1 and CDR2 from the germline V gene are MNHNY and SVGAGI (reference sequence). This CDR3 contains 14 residues. This clonotype originated in an adult with an advanced solid tumor such as melanoma, head and neck, liver or kidney cancer. The rearrangement joins TRBV6-6 to TRBJ2-7, with 7 bases lining up with TRBD1. This specimen was CD4+ or CD8+ T cells sorted from blood, taken in a trial of the OX40 agonist ivuxolimab. The CDR3 DNA is TGTGCCAGCAGACCGGGACAGACGACCTCCGAGCAGTACTTC. Its translation is CASRPGQTTSEQYF.